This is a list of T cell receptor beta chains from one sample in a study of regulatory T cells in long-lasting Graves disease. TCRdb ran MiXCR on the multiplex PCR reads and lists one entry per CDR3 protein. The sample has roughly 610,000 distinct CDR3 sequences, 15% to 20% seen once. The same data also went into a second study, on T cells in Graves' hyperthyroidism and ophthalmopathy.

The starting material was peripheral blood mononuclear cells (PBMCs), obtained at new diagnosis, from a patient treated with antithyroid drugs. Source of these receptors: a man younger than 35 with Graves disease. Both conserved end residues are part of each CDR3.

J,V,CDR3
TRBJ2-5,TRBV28,CASSDYEETQYF
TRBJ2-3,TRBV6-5,CASSSWEDTQYF
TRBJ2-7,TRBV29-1,CSVEGTGSPYEQYF
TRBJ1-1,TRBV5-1,CASSRRADTEAFF
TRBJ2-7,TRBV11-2,CASRVGAGGPLYEQYF
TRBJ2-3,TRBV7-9,CASRSTSGADTQYF
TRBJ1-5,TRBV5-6,CASSLSGGNNQPQHF
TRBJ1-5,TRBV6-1,CAGGQGKGVNQPQHF
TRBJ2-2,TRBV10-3,CAIGDAGEFAGELFF
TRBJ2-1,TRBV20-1,CSARRVSREANEQFF
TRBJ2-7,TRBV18,CASSRAAGPYEQYF
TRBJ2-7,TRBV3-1,CASSQRKGNSYEQYF
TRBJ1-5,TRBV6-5,CASSFDRGTTNSNQPQHF
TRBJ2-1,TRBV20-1,CSAREVQGVRYNEQFF
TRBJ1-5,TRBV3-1,CASSQEGLGQPQHF
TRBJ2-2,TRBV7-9,CASSLDSYANTGELFF
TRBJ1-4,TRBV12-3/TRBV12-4,CATNGRDQGEKLFF
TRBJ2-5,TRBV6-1,CASSEALGLQETQYF
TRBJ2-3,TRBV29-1,CSVETYTQYF
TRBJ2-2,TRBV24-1,CATRGWTDTGELFF
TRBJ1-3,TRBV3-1,CASQRISGNTIYF
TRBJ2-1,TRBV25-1,CASSGHRDRVGRDEQFF
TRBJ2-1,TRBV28,CASSLGDRGLFF
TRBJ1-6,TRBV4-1,CASRGQGVVSPLHF
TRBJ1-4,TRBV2,CASNRRGYGEKLFF
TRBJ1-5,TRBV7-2,CASSLVIGPQHF
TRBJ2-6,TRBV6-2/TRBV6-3,CASRSHPGQGMGANVLTF
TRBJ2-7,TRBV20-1,CSARKTGGPGYEQYF
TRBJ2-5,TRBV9,CASSVVGAGEETQYF
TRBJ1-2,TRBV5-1,CASSLQSGGGNYGYTF